This T cell receptor beta chain appears in the sequencing data of a study of CD8+CD57+ T cells in acquired aplastic anemia. About the study: The average for DNA from sorted CD4+ and CD8+ cells was approximately 3.2 ug.

For this clonotype: A much larger clonotype is one base distant, so this may be a read error.

Profiles of TCR beta VDJ and CDR3 were generated from a genomic DNA template. TCRdb reanalysed the reads using MiXCR and keeps one entry per CDR3 protein. This table has hundreds of thousands of distinct CDR3 sequences, around 45% appearing once. Those patients picked for sequencing had displayed CD8+CD57+ cell expansion on flow cytometry. A severe acquired aplastic anemia diagnosis applied to all patients. The source material was sorted CD4+, CD8+, or CD8+CD57+ T cells (not recorded which) from PBMCs. The receptor was derived from a human donor with aplastic anemia.

The CDR3: CASSQGAEGYTF. CDR3 nucleotides: TGTGCCAGCAGTCAGGGGGCCGAGGGCTACACCTTC. The genes are TRBV27 and TRBJ1-2; 8 bases agree with TRBD1. Germline CDR1 reads MNHEY; CDR2 reads SMNVEV (reference sequence). The V segment lost 5 bases and the J segment 8 bases; nucleotides outside the gene matches: 4. The CDR3 length is 12 residues.